Listed here are 12 T cell receptor beta chains from one sample, sequenced in a study of T cells in localized non-small cell lung cancer. Method: immunoSEQ multiplex PCR; TCRdb's copy keeps in-frame clones and lacks some. The table has under 55,000 clones, over 70% seen once. The specimen comprised PBMCs, sampled before any cancer treatment. The receptors derive from a woman between 35 and 75 years old with stage II lung adenocarcinoma.

The rearrangement joins TRBV19 to TRBJ1-1; 7 bases line up with TRBD1. V shed 5 bases, J shed 6 bases, and the junction held 15 bases outside the gene matches. This CDR3 region has 16 residues. Looked up from germline, CDR1 is LNHDA and CDR2 is SQIVND (reference sequence). The CDR3 sequence is CASSYGGSGQKAEAFF. DNA for the CDR3: TGTGCCAGTAGTTATGGGGGTTCGGGACAGAAGGCTGAAGCTTTCTTT.

CDR3 loop: CASSPQGGSNSNQPQHF. The CDR3 DNA follows: TGTGCCAGTAGTCCTCAGGGCGGATCTAATAGCAATCAGCCCCAGCATTTT. The chain recombines TRBV19 with TRBJ1-5; a weak D match, TRBD1 (5 bases). V shed 5 bases and J shed 0 bases, with 17 bases lying between them. The germline CDR1 and CDR2 sequences are LNHDA and SQIVND (reference sequence). The CDR3 sequence is 17 residues long. The complete variable domain, with remaining parts taken from reference TRBV19 and TRBJ1-5, reads DGGITQSPKYLFRKEGQNVTLSCEQNLNHDAMYWYRQDPGQGLRLIYYSQIVNDFQKGDIAEGYSVSREKKESFPLTVTSAQKNPTAFYLCASSPQGGSNSNQPQHFGDGTRLSIL.

The chain recombines TRBV5-1 with TRBJ2-7; 10 positions match TRBD1. The germline CDR1 and CDR2 sequences are SGHRS and YFSETQ. The CDR3 sequence is 17 residues long. The trim removed 0 bases at V and 1 base at J, leaving 7 bases unmatched. CDR3 nucleotides: TGCGCCAGCAGCTTGGCCACTTTGGGACAGGGGTCCTACGAGCAGTACTTC. It translates to CASSLATLGQGSYEQYF.

V is TRBV9 and J is TRBJ2-3; D remains unclear. The germline V and J ends were trimmed by 0 bases and 6 bases, with 14 bases remaining between them. Germline CDR1 reads SGDLS; CDR2 reads YYNGEE. The CDR3 is made up of 15 amino acids. The CDR3, as DNA: TGTGCCAGCAGCGTAGAGAACGGACCAAGTGATACGCAGTATTTT. Protein: CASSVENGPSDTQYF. Using reference TRBV9 and TRBJ2-3 for the parts outside the CDR3, the full variable domain is DSGVTQTPKHLITATGQRVTLRCSPRSGDLSVYWYQQSLDQGLQFLIQYYNGEERAKGNILERFSAQQFPDLHSELNLSSLELGDSALYFCASSVENGPSDTQYFGPGTRLTVL.

The chain recombines TRBV5-1 with TRBJ1-5; 11 bases align to TRBD1. Germline lookup yields CDR1 SGHRS and CDR2 YFSETQ. This CDR3 is 14 amino acids long. V dropped 4 bases and J dropped 5; count of bases not matched to a gene: 2. CDR3 protein: CASSRGQGDQPQHF. The CDR3 nucleotides read TGCGCCAGCAGCCGGGGACAGGGGGATCAGCCCCAGCATTTT.

The V gene is TRBV28, the J gene TRBJ1-2; TRBD1 matches at 8 bases. CDR1 is MDHEN, CDR2 SYDVKM, per germline. With V trimmed by 6 bases and J by 11 bases, 11 bases remained unmatched. The CDR3 spans 13 residues. CDR3 in DNA: TGTGCCAGCAGCCTGGACAGGGCCGGAGTTTACACCTTC. Translated: CASSLDRAGVYTF.

This chain links TRBV2 with TRBJ2-1; D perhaps matches TRBD2 (6 bases). Trimming shortened V by 8 bases and J by 2 bases, and 13 bases separated the two germline ends. Germline V gene lookup returns CDR1 SNHLY and CDR2 FYNNEI. The CDR3 consists of 14 residues. DNA for the CDR3: TGTGCCAGCGGGCGGGGCTCAACCTACAATGAGCAGTTCTTC. Translated, it gives CASGRGSTYNEQFF.

V usage is TRBV13 and J usage is TRBJ2-2; D is perhaps TRBD1 or TRBD2 (6 bases each). Per germline, CDR1 PRHDT and CDR2 FYEKMQ (reference sequence). This CDR3 is 18 amino acids long. V gave up 0 bases and J gave up 4 bases, with 18 bases separating them. Here the CDR3 reads CASSLGGGPREVTGELFF. Written as DNA, the CDR3 is TGTGCCAGCAGCTTAGGAGGGGGGCCCCGCGAGGTCACCGGGGAGCTGTTTTTT.

The chain is built from TRBV6-1 and TRBJ2-7; no clear D. Trimming pared 7 bases from V and 3 bases from J, leaving 10 bases between. Germline CDR1 is MNHNS and CDR2 is SASEGT. There are 12 residues in the CDR3. The CDR3 here is CASMRMGYEQYF. The CDR3 DNA reads as TGTGCCAGCATGAGAATGGGCTACGAGCAGTACTTC.

The chain employs TRBV4-1 and TRBJ1-5; the D gene is possibly TRBD1 (6 bases). The CDR3 spans 18 residues. V was cut by 1 base and J by 0 bases, with 16 bases left in between. Germline CDR1 and CDR2: MGHRA and YSYEKL. The CDR3 region has the DNA TGCGCCAGCAGCCAAGGGTCGCTAAGGGGGGATAGCAATCAGCCCCAGCATTTT. Its translation: CASSQGSLRGDSNQPQHF.

The V and J genes are TRBV7-9 and TRBJ2-2; a possible D gene is TRBD2 (6 bases). Looked up from germline, CDR1 is SEHNR and CDR2 is FQNEAQ (reference sequence). The CDR3 runs to 15 residues. Trimming took off 1 base at V and 2 bases at J, with 8 bases between the two ends. CDR3 sequence: CASSLVAGNTGELFF. In DNA form, the CDR3 reads TGTGCCAGCAGCTTAGTGGCGGGAAACACCGGGGAGCTGTTTTTT.

Here the CDR3 reads CASIGDNEKLFF. The CDR3 DNA sequence: TGTGCCAGCATCGGGGATAATGAAAAACTGTTTTTT. This sequence joins TRBV18 and TRBJ1-4; D call uncertain. The CDR3 runs 12 residues. Germline CDR1 is KGHSH and CDR2 is LQKENI. The ends were cut back, 8 bases at V and 4 bases at J, with 8 bases in the middle.